This paragraph reports one T cell receptor (beta chain). This clonotype was recorded a few times. What antigen it recognizes has not been identified. No qualities accompany the bases; no much larger clone lies one base away. This entry is derived from a study of CD8+CD57+ T cells in acquired aplastic anemia (dated by TCRdb to the late 2010s). Regarding the research as a whole: Extracted DNA from sorted CD4+ and CD8+ cells averaged about 2.9 ug, ranging from about 0.18 to 27.4 ug. CD8+CD57+ expansion was defined as a frequency above the mean frequency observed in healthy subjects. Findings and caveats that apply to the study as a whole: Roughly 30 CD8+ CDR3 sequences were found to be shared between patients and controls, but these sequences appeared to be highly expressed in patients and within the immunodominant clones of the patients. Between patients and healthy controls, no significant difference in CD8+ Simpson's diversity was found (P=0.060).

CDR1 and CDR2 were assigned from the germline V gene as SGHTA and FQGTGA. V loses 2 bases of germline sequence and J loses 2 bases, and the interval between the two ends is 13 bases. Counted from cysteine to phenylalanine, this CDR3 has 15 amino acids. This entry keeps only the CDR3 DNA: 45 bases, framed from base 1. Patients chosen for sequencing had shown expansion of CD8+CD57+ cells by flow cytometry. Severe acquired aplastic anemia was diagnosed in all patients according to International Study of Aplastic Anemia and Agranulocytosis and Camitta criteria. No therapy had been received by the patients at the time of blood sampling. TCR repertoires of sorted CD4+ and CD8+ blood T cells from severe aplastic anemia patients and healthy subjects were deep-sequenced in the study. Patients were enrolled under clinicaltrials.gov protocols 00001620, 01623167, 00001397, 00071045, 00081523 and 00961064 in the USA. Ficoll-Paque density gradient centrifugation was used to isolate peripheral blood mononuclear cells. Before DNA extraction, CD4+ and CD8+ T cells were sorted by FACS or by magnetic beads.

Profiling of TCR beta VDJ combinations and CDR3 sequences used genomic DNA as the template. TCR repertoire sequencing was run on an Illumina HiSeq 2000. The authors' analysis ran thus. Repertoire assessment relied on Simpson's diversity index, CDR3 size and DJ length profiles, and TRBV/TRBJ rearrangement plots. The immunodominant clone was defined as the most abundant DNA sequence in deep sequencing data. CDR3 amino acid sequences were screened for sharing across subjects and compared with published repertoires and the VDJdb database. TCRdb reanalyzed the raw reads on its own, using fastp at Q25 for trimming and MiXCR for clone calling, and kept in-frame beta chains. Every entry covers one CDR3 protein and lists the most common genes and DNA from its rows. The V and J calls follow TCRdb's processing rather than the paper's. This sample holds about 250,000 distinct CDR3 sequences; around 46% were observed only once. The ten largest clones take up 7% to 10% of the sample.

The specimen was sorted CD4+, CD8+, or CD8+CD57+ T cells (not recorded which) from PBMCs. The sequence derives from a human donor with aplastic anemia. Recombination linked TRBV7-3 to TRBJ2-7; perhaps TRBD1 is the D gene, with 5 bases matching. Here the CDR3 is given as CASSLWAGSTYEQYF. The DNA sequence is given as TGTGCCAGCAGCTTATGGGCAGGGTCCACCTACGAGCAGTACTTC.